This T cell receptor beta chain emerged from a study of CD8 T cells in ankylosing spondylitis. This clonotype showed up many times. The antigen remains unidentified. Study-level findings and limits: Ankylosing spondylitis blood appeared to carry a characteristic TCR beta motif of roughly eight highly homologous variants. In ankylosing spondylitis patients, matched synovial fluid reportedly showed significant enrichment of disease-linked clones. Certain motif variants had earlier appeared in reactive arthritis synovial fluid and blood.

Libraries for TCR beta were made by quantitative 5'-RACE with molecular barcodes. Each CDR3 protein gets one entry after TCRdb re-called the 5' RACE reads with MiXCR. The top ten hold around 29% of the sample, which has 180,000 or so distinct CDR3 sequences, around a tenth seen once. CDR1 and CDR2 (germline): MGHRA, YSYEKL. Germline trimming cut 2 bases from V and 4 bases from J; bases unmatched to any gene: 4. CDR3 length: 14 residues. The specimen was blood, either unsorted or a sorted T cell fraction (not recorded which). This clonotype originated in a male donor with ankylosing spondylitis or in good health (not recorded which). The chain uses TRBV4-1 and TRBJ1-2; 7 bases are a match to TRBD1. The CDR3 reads CASSQLTGRYGYTF. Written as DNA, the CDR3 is TGCGCCAGCAGCCAACTGACAGGGCGCTATGGCTACACCTTC.